This T cell receptor (beta chain) appears in the sequencing data of a study of T cells in Graves' hyperthyroidism and ophthalmopathy. Study-wide context: Peripheral blood was drawn at first diagnosis, prior to all treatment.

Template material for amplifying TCR beta CDR3 regions consisted of RNA transcripts. TCR CDR3 regions were first amplified by RT-PCR with HTBI primers. TCRdb called the multiplex PCR reads again in MiXCR, with one record for every CDR3 protein. The sample contains hundreds of thousands of distinct CDR3 sequences, approximately 25% of which appear only once. Each ophthalmopathy patient scored at least 3 on the Clinical Activity Score and at least 4 on NOSPECS grade, with duration under 3 months. This clonotype is a singleton in its sample. Material for sequencing was blood. The clonotype was recovered from a woman between 25 and 40 years old with Graves' ophthalmopathy.

The CDR3 DNA reads as TGTGCCAGCAGTTCGGACAGGGAACTTAAAGAGAAGTCTGGAAACACCATATATTTT. This gives the protein CASSSDRELKEKSGNTIYF. The chain joins TRBV12-3 or TRBV12-4 to TRBJ1-3; 8 bases map to TRBD1. This CDR3 region has 19 residues. V was pared by 4 bases and J by 1 base, with 15 bases of the junction left unmatched.